This T cell receptor (beta chain) stems from a study of human T cells and chemical hapten exposure. The study's findings and limits: No alteration of TCRs above 1 in 1000 frequency was seen with DPC sensitization.

CDR1 is MNHNS and CDR2 is SASEGT in the germline V gene. V was shortened by 6 bases and J by 0 bases, with 14 bases between the two germline ends. This CDR3 spans 15 amino acids. Only a few counts were recorded for this clonotype. No antigen is known for it. The library attached unique molecular identifiers to individual cDNA molecules. TCRdb analysed the RACE reads with MiXCR anew, one entry per CDR3 protein. The sample has 55,000 to 75,000 distinct CDR3 sequences; under 15% are singletons. Time point of the sample: patch test 3, about 24 weeks after DPC sensitization. Documented treatment: therapeutic diphenylcyclopropenone sensitization with weekly scalp DPC. Each patch-test visit's blood sample preceded patch application.

This rearrangement joins TRBV6-1 to TRBJ2-5, with D perhaps matching TRBD1 (5 bases). The origin of this receptor is a man younger than 45 with alopecia areata. Some clones in this sample may be carry-over from other donors' samples. The starting material was whole blood, obtained in connection with sensitization to the hapten diphenylcyclopropenone (DPC). The CDR3 sequence: CASSRNRKNQETQYF. The CDR3 coding sequence is TGTGCCAGCAGCCGGAACAGGAAGAACCAAGAGACCCAGTACTTC.